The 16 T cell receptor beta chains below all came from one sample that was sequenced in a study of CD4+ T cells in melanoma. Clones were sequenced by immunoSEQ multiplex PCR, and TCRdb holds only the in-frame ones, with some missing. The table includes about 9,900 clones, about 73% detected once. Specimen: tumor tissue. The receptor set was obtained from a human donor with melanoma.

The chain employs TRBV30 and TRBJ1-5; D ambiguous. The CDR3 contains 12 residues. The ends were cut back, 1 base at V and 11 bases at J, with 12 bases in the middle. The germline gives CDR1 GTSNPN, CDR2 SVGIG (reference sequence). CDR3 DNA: TGTGCCTGGAGTGACGGTTTTCGGACCCAGCATTTT. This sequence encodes CAWSDGFRTQHF.

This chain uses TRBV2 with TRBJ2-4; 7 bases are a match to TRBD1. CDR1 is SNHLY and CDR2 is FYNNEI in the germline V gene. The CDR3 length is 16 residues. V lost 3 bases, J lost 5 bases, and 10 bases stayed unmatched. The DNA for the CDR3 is TGTGCCAGCAGTGAGGGGATAACAGGGGTTGAAAACATTCAGTACTTC. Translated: CASSEGITGVENIQYF.

The CDR3 loop reads CASSQDGRTGELFF. CDR3 DNA: TGTGCCAGCAGCCAAGACGGTCGTACGGGGGAGCTGTTTTTT. This chain links TRBV14 with TRBJ2-2, with D hard to call. Germline V CDR1 and CDR2: SGHDN, FVKESK. The CDR3 runs to 14 residues. Trimming took 0 bases from V and 8 from J, leaving 10 bases between them.

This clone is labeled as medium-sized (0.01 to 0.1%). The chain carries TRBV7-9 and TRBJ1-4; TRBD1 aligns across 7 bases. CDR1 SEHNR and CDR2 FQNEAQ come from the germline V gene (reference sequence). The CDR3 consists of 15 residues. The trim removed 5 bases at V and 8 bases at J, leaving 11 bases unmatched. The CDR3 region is CASSLTGSRLEKLFF. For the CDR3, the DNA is TGTGCCAGCAGCCTGACAGGGAGCAGGCTCGAAAAACTGTTTTTT.

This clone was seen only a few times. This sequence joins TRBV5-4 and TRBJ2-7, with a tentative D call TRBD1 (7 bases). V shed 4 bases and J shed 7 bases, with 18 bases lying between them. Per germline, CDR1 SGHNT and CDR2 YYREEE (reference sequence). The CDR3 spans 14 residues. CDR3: CASSPSGGRSEQYF. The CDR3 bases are TGTGCCAGCAGCCCCTCAGGGGGGCGTAGTGAGCAGTACTTC.

CDR3 coding DNA: TGTGCCAGCAGCTTGCATCCAGGGCCCTCCTCTGGGGCCAACGTCCTGACTTTC. It encodes CASSLHPGPSSGANVLTF. The chain has TRBV5-5 and TRBJ2-6; D possibly corresponds to TRBD1 (5 bases). The CDR3 has 18 amino acids. In germline, CDR1 is SGHKS, CDR2 YYEKEE (reference sequence). The germline V and J ends were trimmed by 1 base and 0 bases, with 14 bases remaining between them. The full variable domain, rest sourced from reference TRBV5-5 and TRBJ2-6, is DAGVTQSPTHLIKTRGQQVTLRCSPISGHKSVSWYQQVLGQGPQFIFQYYEKEERGRGNFPDRFSARQFPNYSSELNVNALLLGDSALYLCASSLHPGPSSGANVLTFGAGSRLTVL.

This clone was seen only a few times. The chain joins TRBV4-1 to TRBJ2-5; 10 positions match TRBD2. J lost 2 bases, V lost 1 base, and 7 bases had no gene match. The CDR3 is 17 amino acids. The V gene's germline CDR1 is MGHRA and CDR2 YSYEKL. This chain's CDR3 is CASSQVRLAGVQETQYF. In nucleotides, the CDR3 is TGCGCCAGCAGCCAAGTACGGCTAGCGGGGGTTCAAGAGACCCAGTACTTC.

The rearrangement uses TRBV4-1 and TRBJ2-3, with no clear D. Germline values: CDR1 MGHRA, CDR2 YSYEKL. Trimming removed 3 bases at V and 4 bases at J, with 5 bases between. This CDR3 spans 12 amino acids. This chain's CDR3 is CASSHVADTQYF. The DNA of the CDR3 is TGCGCCAGCAGCCACGTAGCAGATACGCAGTATTTT.

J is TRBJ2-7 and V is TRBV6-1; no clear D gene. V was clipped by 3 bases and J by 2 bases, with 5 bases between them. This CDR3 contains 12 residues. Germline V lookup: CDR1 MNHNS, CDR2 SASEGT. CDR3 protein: CASSEWPYEQYF. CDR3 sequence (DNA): TGTGCCAGCAGTGAGTGGCCCTACGAGCAGTACTTC.

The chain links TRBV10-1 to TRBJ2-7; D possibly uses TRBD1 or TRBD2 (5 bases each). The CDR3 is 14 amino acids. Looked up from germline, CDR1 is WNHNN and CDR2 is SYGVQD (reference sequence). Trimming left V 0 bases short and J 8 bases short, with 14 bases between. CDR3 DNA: TGCGCCAGCAGTGAGTCAAAGGGATGGGGGAAGCAGTACTTC. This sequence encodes CASSESKGWGKQYF.

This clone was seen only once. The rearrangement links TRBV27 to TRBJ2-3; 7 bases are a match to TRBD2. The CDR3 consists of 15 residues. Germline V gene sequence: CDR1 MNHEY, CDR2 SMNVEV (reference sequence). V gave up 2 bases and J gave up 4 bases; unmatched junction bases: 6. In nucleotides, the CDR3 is TGTGCCAGCAGTTTAAAAAGGGAGGGGCCAGATACGCAGTATTTT. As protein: CASSLKREGPDTQYF.

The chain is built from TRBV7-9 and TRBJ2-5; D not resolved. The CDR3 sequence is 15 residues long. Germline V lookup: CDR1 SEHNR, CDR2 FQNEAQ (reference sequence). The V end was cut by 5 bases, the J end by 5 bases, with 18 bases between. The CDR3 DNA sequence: TGTGCCAGCAGCCCTGTGGCGGTGGGGTCTGAGACCCAGTACTTC. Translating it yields CASSPVAVGSETQYF.

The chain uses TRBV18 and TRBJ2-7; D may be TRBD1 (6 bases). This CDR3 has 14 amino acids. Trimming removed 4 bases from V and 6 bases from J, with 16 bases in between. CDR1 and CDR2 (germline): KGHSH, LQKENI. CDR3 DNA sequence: TGTGCCAGCTCACGGACAGATCTTTACGGCGAGCAGTACTTC. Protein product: CASSRTDLYGEQYF.

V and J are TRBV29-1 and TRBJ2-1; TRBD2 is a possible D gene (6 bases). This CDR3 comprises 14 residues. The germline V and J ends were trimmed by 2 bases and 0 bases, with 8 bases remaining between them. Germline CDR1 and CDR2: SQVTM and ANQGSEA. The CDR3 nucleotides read TGCAGCGTTGAATTGACTAGCTCCTACAATGAGCAGTTCTTC. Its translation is CSVELTSSYNEQFF.

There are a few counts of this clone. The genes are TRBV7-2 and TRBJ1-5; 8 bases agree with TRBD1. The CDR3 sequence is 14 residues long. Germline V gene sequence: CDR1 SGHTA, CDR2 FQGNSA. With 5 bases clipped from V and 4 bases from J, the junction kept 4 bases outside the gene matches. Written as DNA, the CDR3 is TGTGCCAGCAGCGCCCGGACAGGGAATCAGCCCCAGCATTTT. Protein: CASSARTGNQPQHF.

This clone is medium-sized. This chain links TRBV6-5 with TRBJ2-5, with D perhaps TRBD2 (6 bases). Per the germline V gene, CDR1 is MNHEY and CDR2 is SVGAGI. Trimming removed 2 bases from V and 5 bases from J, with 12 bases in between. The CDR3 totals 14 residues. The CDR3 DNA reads TGTGCCAGCAGTTACGGGGGGACTGCCGAGACCCAGTACTTC. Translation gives CASSYGGTAETQYF.